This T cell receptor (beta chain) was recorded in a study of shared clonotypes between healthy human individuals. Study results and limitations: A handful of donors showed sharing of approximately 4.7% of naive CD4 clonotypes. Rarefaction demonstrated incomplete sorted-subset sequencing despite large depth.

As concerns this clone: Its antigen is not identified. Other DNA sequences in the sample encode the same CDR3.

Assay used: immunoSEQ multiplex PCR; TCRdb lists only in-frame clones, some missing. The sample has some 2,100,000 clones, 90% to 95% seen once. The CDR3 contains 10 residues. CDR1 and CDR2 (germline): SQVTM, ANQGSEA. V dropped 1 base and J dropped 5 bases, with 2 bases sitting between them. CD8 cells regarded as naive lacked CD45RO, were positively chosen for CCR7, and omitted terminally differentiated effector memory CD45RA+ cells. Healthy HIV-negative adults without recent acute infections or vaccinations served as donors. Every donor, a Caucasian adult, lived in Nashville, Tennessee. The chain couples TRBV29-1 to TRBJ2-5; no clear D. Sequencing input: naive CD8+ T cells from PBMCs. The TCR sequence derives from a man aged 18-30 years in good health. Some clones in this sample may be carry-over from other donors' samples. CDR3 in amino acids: CSVEGETQYF. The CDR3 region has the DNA TGCAGCGTTGAAGGGGAGACCCAGTACTTC.